This T cell receptor (beta chain) originates from a study of cytotoxic CD8 clonotypes in ibrutinib-treated CLL (dated by TCRdb to about 2021). Background on the whole study: The cohort included around 16 treatment-naive and ten to twelve relapsed/refractory patients; roughly 17 were IGHV unmutated. Every remission and progressive disease sample was obtained while ibrutinib was still being received by the patients. Response samples were obtained after a median of approximately twelve months of treatment, with a range of roughly 6 to 36 months. Samples averaged approximately 260,000 productive templates and some 91,000 productive rearrangements. Responses were partial in roughly 24 patients and complete in 2; after median approximately 66 months follow-up, roughly 15 stayed in remission and approximately 12 progressed. Longitudinal samples were obtainable from about 30% of the 86 participants in the trial. Cryopreserved peripheral blood mononuclear cells were obtained before treatment, at response, and at either sustained remission or disease progression.

Points the paper makes about the study in general: Public clonotypes were rare and either shrank or stayed stable during treatment, and the rise in clonality at ibrutinib response reflected expansion of private clonotypes. Clonality increased at ibrutinib response, stayed stable in sustained remission, and fell back toward baseline at progression. At baseline, clonality was higher than in age-matched healthy donors and showed a strong correlation with circulating CD8+ T-cell counts. Sampling times were not matched between patients in sustained remission and patients whose disease was progressing, and lymph node repertoires were not examined.

Reading the germline V gene gives CDR1 SNHLY and CDR2 FYNNEI. Between the V and J ends, shortened by 8 bases and 6 bases respectively, the junction contains 16 bases. Measured from the cysteine to the phenylalanine, the CDR3 is 14 residues long. Only the CDR3 part of the read is kept: 42 bases, read in frame from the first base. In its sample, this clone was seen a few times. The antigen it binds to is not known. Base quality data are lacking; no much larger clone is found one base away. Each clonotype received, on average, around 9.6x coverage in deep resolution sequencing performed on a MiSeq, where the target depth lay between 1 in 1 million and 1 in 200,000 T cells. The immunoSEQ hsTCRB Kit was used to generate the TCR beta libraries. As for the authors' bioinformatics: ImmunoSEQ Data Assistant and ImmunoSEQ Analyzer were used for data analysis, and V, D and J genes were assigned according to IMGT definitions. Clonality, which ranges from 0 to 1, was calculated as one minus the normalized Shannon entropy of productive rearrangement frequencies. Only overrepresented clonotypes making up at least 0.05% of each patient's repertoire were included in the public clonotype analysis. Repertoires from roughly 13 age-matched healthy donors in immuneACCESS were used as clonality controls. The immuneACCESS repertoire file appears here via TCRdb, limited to in-frame rearrangements. These files lack a portion of the clones; in checked studies, under half of the deficit traces to unresolved V genes, and the cause of the others is not known. That table furnishes V, J and clone size, whereas the DNA furnished D and trimming. The sample table lists around 250,000 clones, roughly 74% of them with a count of one. The ten biggest clones cover 15% of the sample.

The sample's time point label, in plain terms: roughly 23 months on ibrutinib. For TCR beta library preparation, around 2.2 micrograms of genomic DNA was extracted from cryopreserved PBMCs. Longitudinal blood samples from CLL patients on ibrutinib monotherapy were analyzed using high-throughput TCR beta sequencing. The patients were enrolled in a single-center, open-label phase 2 trial of ibrutinib monotherapy. This sequence was found in a human donor with chronic lymphocytic leukemia. The sequenced sample was PBMCs, obtained after 24 months of ibrutinib treatment. This chain is built from TRBV2 and TRBJ2-2; TRBD2 is perhaps the D gene, given 6 matching bases. Here is the DNA: TGTGCCAGCGGGCGGGAAGGCCAGGCCGGGGAGCTGTTTTTT. The encoded protein is CASGREGQAGELFF.